This T cell receptor (beta chain) came from a study of CD8+CD57+ T cells in acquired aplastic anemia. Investigators profiled TCR beta VDJ and CDR3 from genomic DNA template. From the reads, TCRdb called clonotypes with MiXCR, one entry per CDR3 protein. The sample comprises about half a million distinct CDR3 sequences, roughly 34% of which are singletons, and less than 0.85% rests with the top ten. Patients sequenced had flow cytometry evidence of CD8+CD57+ cell expansion. In all patients, the disease was severe acquired aplastic anemia. Notes on this clonotype: Its antigen is currently unknown.

Whole-study findings and limits: Patients shared 25 to 35 CD8+ CDR3 sequences with controls. The study found no significant CD8+ Simpson's diversity difference between patients and controls.

Trimming at V came to 5 bases and at J to 9 bases, leaving 1 base not matched to a gene. The CDR3 covers 13 residues. Germline lookup yields CDR1 SNHLY and CDR2 FYNNEI. This receptor was obtained from a human donor with aplastic anemia. This sequence joins TRBV2 and TRBJ1-6; the match to TRBD1 covers 10 bases. The specimen was sorted CD4+, CD8+, or CD8+CD57+ T cells (not recorded which) from PBMCs. CDR3 protein: CASSRQGASPLHF. The CDR3 DNA reads as TGTGCCAGCAGTCGACAGGGGGCTTCACCCCTCCACTTT.